This T cell receptor beta chain was captured in a study of blood T cell repertoires in COVID-19. Germline V gene data show CDR1 as ENHRY and CDR2 as SYGVKD. J lost 7 bases, V lost 11 bases, and 17 bases had no gene match. CDR3 length: 14 residues. In the study's own analysis: Reference gene primers were amplified, and this amplification served to estimate nucleated cell counts. The table came from immunoSEQ multiplex PCR; TCRdb's copy has only in-frame clones and leaves some out. V and J calls and clone size follow that table, whereas D and trimming were derived from the DNA. The sample holds about 180,000 clones, 80% to 85% seen once.

The gene calls are TRBV10-3 and TRBJ2-7; 7 nucleotides align to TRBD1. The TCR was taken from a woman aged 60 to 75 with acute or convalescent COVID-19. The specimen was peripheral blood. The CDR3 nucleotides read TGTGCCGCCGGGGACAGTGCCCTAGGGGGTGAGCAGTACTTC. Encoded protein: CAAGDSALGGEQYF.